These T cell receptor beta chains were read from a single sample in a study of blood T cell repertoires in COVID-19. TCRdb's table, derived via immunoSEQ multiplex PCR, lists solely in-frame clones and lacks some. The table records about 230,000 clones, around 83% of them present only once. The sample consisted of peripheral blood. These receptors were taken from a woman aged 45-60 years with acute or convalescent COVID-19. Each CDR3 is given without its conserved first and last residue. Fields, in order: J gene, V gene, CDR3 protein.

j_call: TRBJ1-1; v_call: TRBV4-2; cdr3_aa: ASSQTGQGDTEAF
j_call: TRBJ1-2; v_call: TRBV7-2; cdr3_aa: ASSLPGSYYGYT
j_call: TRBJ1-1; v_call: TRBV19; cdr3_aa: ASSPDPPLIEAF
j_call: TRBJ1-5; v_call: TRBV19; cdr3_aa: ASRTTHRDRVYQPQH
j_call: TRBJ2-7; v_call: TRBV2; cdr3_aa: ASRPTGSYEQY
j_call: TRBJ1-5; v_call: TRBV7-9; cdr3_aa: ASSPTGNQPQH
j_call: TRBJ2-1; v_call: TRBV19; cdr3_aa: AVANRAYNEQF
j_call: TRBJ2-1; v_call: TRBV5-1; cdr3_aa: ASSPGQGASGEQF
j_call: TRBJ2-3; v_call: TRBV5-1; cdr3_aa: ASRLADSTDTQY
j_call: TRBJ2-2; v_call: TRBV7-3; cdr3_aa: ASRGQDTGELF
j_call: TRBJ1-2; v_call: TRBV6-5; cdr3_aa: ASTYDRGGGYT
j_call: TRBJ2-7; v_call: TRBV4-2; cdr3_aa: ASSQEAGDRAYEQY
j_call: TRBJ2-3; v_call: TRBV9; cdr3_aa: ASSVGFSGGGTDTQY
j_call: TRBJ1-2; v_call: TRBV7-9; cdr3_aa: ASSLVGGEGYT
j_call: TRBJ2-3; v_call: TRBV5-4; cdr3_aa: ASSFRTGWVAGDTDTQY
j_call: TRBJ2-2; v_call: TRBV2; cdr3_aa: ASKGAKAGELF